The sequence of this TCR beta chain was determined in a study of metastatic and nonmetastatic thyroid tumors. Study information: Repertoire comparison spanned blood and tumor or nodule tissue of malignant and benign thyroid patients.

Study-wide results and limits: Significantly higher TCR beta diversity was reportedly seen in malignant thyroid tumors than benign nodules, in blood and tumor.

All patients were treatment-naive before thyroid surgery. The sample holds many counts of this clone. No antigen is known for it. Within the sample, other DNA sequences also encode this same CDR3. V was pared by 6 bases and J by 2 bases, with 16 bases of the junction left unmatched. In germline, CDR1 is KGHSH, CDR2 LQKENI. The CDR3 length is 18 residues. Original methodology: A classifier for distant metastasis in papillary thyroid cancer was constructed using CDR3 differences observed across clinicopathological groups. TCRdb re-clonotyped the PCR reads via MiXCR. The V and J calls shown here were made by TCRdb, not taken from the authors' results. The sample contains about 12,000 clones, 25% to 35% of which appear only once.

The sequenced material came from tumor tissue. This sequence joins TRBV18 and TRBJ2-5, with 9 bases aligning to TRBD2. This TCR was recovered from a female donor with papillary thyroid cancer or a benign thyroid nodule (not recorded which). Some clones in this sample may be carry-over from other donors' samples. CDR3 coding DNA: TGTGCCAGCTCGCTACGACTAGCGGCGCTTCGTGGGCAAGAGACCCAGTACTTC. This translates into CASSLRLAALRGQETQYF.